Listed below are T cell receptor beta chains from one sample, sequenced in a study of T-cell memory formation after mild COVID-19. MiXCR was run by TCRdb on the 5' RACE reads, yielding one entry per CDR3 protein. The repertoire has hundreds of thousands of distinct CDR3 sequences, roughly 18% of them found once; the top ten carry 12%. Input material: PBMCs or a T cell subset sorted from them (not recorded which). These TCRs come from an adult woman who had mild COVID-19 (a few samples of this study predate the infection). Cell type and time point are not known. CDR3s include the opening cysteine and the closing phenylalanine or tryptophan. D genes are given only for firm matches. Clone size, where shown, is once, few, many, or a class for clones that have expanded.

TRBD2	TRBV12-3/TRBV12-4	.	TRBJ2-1	TGTGCCAGCAGTTTAGAATTCGGGACTAGCGGGACCTATGAGCAGTTCTTC	CASSLEFGTSGTYEQFF
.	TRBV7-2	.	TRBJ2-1	TGTGCCAGCAGCCCTCCCGGCTGGCGGGGATACAATGAGCAGTTCTTC	CASSPPGWRGYNEQFF
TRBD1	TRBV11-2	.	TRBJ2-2	TGTGCCAGCAGCTTGCGGACAGGGATATCCGGGGAGCTGTTTTTT	CASSLRTGISGELFF
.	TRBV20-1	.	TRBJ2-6	TGCAGTGCCCAGGGTGGGGCCAACGTCCTGACTTTC	CSAQGGANVLTF
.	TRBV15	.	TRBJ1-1	TGTGCCACCAGCAGGGTCATGCCGGGGAACACTGAAGCTTTCTTT	CATSRVMPGNTEAFF
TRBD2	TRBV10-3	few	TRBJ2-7	TGTGCCATCAGTCAGGAGGGGAGGGTCGAGCAGTACTTC	CAISQEGRVEQYF
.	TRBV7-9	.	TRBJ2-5	TGTGCCAGCAGCACTGGACCCAACTACCAAGAGACCCAGTACTTC	CASSTGPNYQETQYF
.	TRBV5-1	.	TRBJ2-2	TGCGCCAGCAGCTCTGGGCCACTGGTGTGGAGCGCGAACACCGGGGAGCTGTTTTTT	CASSSGPLVWSANTGELFF
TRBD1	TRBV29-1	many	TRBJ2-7	TGCAGCGTTGAAGATCAGTTGGGGACAGGGGTAGTAGAGCAGTACTTC	CSVEDQLGTGVVEQYF
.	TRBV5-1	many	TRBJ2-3	TGCGCCAGCAGCTTGGCGTTAGATACGCAGTATTTT	CASSLALDTQYF
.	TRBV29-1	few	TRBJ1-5	TGCAGCGTTCTCCCGGTCGGTAATCAGCCCCAGCATTTT	CSVLPVGNQPQHF
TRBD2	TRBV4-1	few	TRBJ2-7	TGCGCCAGCAGCCAAGTGGGGCTAGCGGGTTACGAGCAGTACTTC	CASSQVGLAGYEQYF
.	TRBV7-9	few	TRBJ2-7	TGTGCCAGCAGCGGTCAGGGGGGATACGAGCAGTACTTC	CASSGQGGYEQYF
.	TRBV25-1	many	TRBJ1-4	TGTGCCAGCAGTGATGTCGGAAGCGGGCCTGGAACTAATGAAAAACTGTTTTTT	CASSDVGSGPGTNEKLFF
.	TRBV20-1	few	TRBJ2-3	TGCAGTGCTAGAGATCTTGTGGGCTCTGGCACAGATACGCAGTATTTT	CSARDLVGSGTDTQYF
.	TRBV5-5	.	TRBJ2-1	TGTGCCAGCAGCTTGGCCGGACAAATCAATGAGCAGTTCTTC	CASSLAGQINEQFF
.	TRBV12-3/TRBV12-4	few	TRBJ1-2	TGTGCCAGCAGAATAGGGACCGTCGCTAACTATGGCTACACCTTC	CASRIGTVANYGYTF
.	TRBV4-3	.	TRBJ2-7	TGCGCCAGCAGCCAAGGACGGATGAGCTCCTACGAGCAGTACTTC	CASSQGRMSSYEQYF
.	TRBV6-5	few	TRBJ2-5	TGTGCCAGCAGTCCCCCGGGACGCCCCCAAGAGACCCAGTACTTC	CASSPPGRPQETQYF
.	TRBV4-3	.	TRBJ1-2	TGCGCCAGCAGCCCAGTCCCCCAGGGTGACTATGGCTACACCTTC	CASSPVPQGDYGYTF
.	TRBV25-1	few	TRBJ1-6	TGTGCCAGCAGTGCTGATTATAATTCACCCCTCCACTTT	CASSADYNSPLHF
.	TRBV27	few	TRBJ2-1	TGTGCCAGCAGTTTGAACTCCTGGTATCAGGGATACTCCAACAATGAGCAGTTCTTC	CASSLNSWYQGYSNNEQFF
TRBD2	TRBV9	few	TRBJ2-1	TGTGCCAGCAGCGCCCGCGGGGGGACCTACAATGAGCAGTTCTTC	CASSARGGTYNEQFF
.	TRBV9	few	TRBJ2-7	TGTGCCAGCAGCGTAGCAACAGGGTCCAACGAGCAGTACTTC	CASSVATGSNEQYF
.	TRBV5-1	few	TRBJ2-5	TGCGCCAGCAGCTCCCGGACCGCCATATACCAAGAGACCCAGTACTTC	CASSSRTAIYQETQYF
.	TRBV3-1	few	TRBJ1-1	TGTGCCAGCAGCCAAGCCGGGGCGCGGGCCACTGAAGCTTTCTTT	CASSQAGARATEAFF
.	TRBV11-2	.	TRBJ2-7	TGTGCCAGCAGCGCTACCCAGGGAGGCATCGGTGGCGAGCAGTACTTC	CASSATQGGIGGEQYF
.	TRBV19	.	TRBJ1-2	TGTGCCAGTAGTCTCCGACAGGATGGGCTGTATGGCTACACCTTC	CASSLRQDGLYGYTF
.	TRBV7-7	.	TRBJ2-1	TGTGCCAGCAGCTCGATAGGGGGGGCGAATGAGCAGTTCTTC	CASSSIGGANEQFF
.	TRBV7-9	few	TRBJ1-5	TGTGCCAGCACCTACGGGGATCAGCCCCAGCATTTT	CASTYGDQPQHF
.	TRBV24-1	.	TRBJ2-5	TGTGCCACCAGTGACCCTCCGGGACAAAAGTACCAAGAGACCCAGTACTTC	CATSDPPGQKYQETQYF
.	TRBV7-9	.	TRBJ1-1	TGTGCCAGCAGCCCGGACCTTCGTGACACTGAAGCTTTCTTT	CASSPDLRDTEAFF
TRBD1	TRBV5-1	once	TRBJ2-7	TGCGCCAGCAGCGGTATCGGACAGGGCGAGCAGTACTTC	CASSGIGQGEQYF
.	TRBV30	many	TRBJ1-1	TGTGCCTGGAGTGTACTCTCGCCGAACACTGAAGCTTTCTTT	CAWSVLSPNTEAFF
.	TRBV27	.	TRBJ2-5	TGTGCCACGATTTATGAAGAGACCCAGTACTTC	CATIYEETQYF
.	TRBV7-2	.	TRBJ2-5	TGTGCCAGCAGGCACGGGGTCACGGAGACCCAGTACTTC	CASRHGVTETQYF
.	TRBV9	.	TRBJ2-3	TGTGCCAGCAGCGTAGTTGGGACTAGCACAGATACGCAGTATTTT	CASSVVGTSTDTQYF
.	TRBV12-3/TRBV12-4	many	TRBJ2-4	TGTGCCAGCAGCCGACAGGAAGCCAAAAACATTCAGTACTTC	CASSRQEAKNIQYF
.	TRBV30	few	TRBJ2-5	TGTGCCTGGAGTGCTGCGGTGAGGGAGACCCAGTACTTC	CAWSAAVRETQYF
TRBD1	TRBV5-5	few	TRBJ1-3	TGTGCCAGCAGCCGGGACAGCACTGGAAACACCATATATTTT	CASSRDSTGNTIYF
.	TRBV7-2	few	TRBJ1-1	TGTGCCAGCAGCCCTCTCGGGGGACGGATGAACACTGAAGCTTTCTTT	CASSPLGGRMNTEAFF
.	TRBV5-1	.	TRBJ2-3	TGCGCCAGCAGCTTCCGCGCGGTACAAAGCGCAGATACGCAGTATTTT	CASSFRAVQSADTQYF
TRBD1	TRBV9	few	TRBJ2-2	TGTGCCAGCAGCGTCAGACAGGGAAGCACCGGGGAGCTGTTTTTT	CASSVRQGSTGELFF
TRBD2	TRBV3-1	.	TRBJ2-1	TGTGCCAGCAGCCAAGGTCGGGGGGGCGAGGGATATGAGCAGTTCTTC	CASSQGRGGEGYEQFF
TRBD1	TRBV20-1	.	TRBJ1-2	TGCAGTGCTAGAGGACAGGGGAGGAATAACTATGGCTACACCTTC	CSARGQGRNNYGYTF
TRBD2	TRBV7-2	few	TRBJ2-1	TGTGCCAGCACACTATCGGGGGGTCCCTACAATGAGCAGTTCTTC	CASTLSGGPYNEQFF
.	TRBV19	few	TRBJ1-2	TGTGCCAGTAAGGGACCGAACTATGGCTACACCTTC	CASKGPNYGYTF
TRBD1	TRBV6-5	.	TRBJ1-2	TGTGCCAGCAGTTTCAGTGGGGCAGGGGGGAACTATGGCTACACCTTC	CASSFSGAGGNYGYTF
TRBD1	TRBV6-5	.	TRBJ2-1	TGTGCCAGCAGCCGGGTTGACAGGGACAATGAGCAGTTCTTC	CASSRVDRDNEQFF
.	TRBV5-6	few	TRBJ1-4	TGTGCCAGCAGCTTGGCCTCGCTTCTAGTCAGGGCCGTCGCGGGAGAAAAACTGTTTTTT	CASSLASLLVRAVAGEKLFF